This entry describes one TCR beta chain. Its antigen is still unknown. No much larger clonotype is one base removed from it; base qualities were not supplied. RNA was extracted using the RNeasy kit, and 0.5 to 1 microgram was reverse transcribed with random hexamers. TCR beta CDR3 regions were amplified with the immunoSEQ multiplex PCR assay covering 54 Vbeta and 13 Jbeta segments. PCR amplification bias was corrected by using a synthetic template baseline for primer optimization and computational correction. For the original study's pipeline: Only productive sequences were kept, with reads annotated to V, D and J genes according to IMGT and analyzed in immunoSEQ Analyzer. Clonality was computed as one minus Shannon entropy normalized by log2 of the number of productive unique sequences. For each patient and control, public and private clones were evaluated within the 100 most prevalent clones. Clones were defined as Susac-specific when absent from the healthy and MS cohorts, from over a thousand published viral clones and from other ImmuneACCESS disease sequences. TCRdb applied fastp at Q25 and MiXCR to the public reads, then kept only in-frame beta chains. Identical CDR3 proteins give one entry, which carries the most common genes and DNA. TCRdb, not the authors, supplied the V and J calls. The sample includes 250,000 to 350,000 distinct CDR3 sequences, with around 90% observed a single time. Roughly 0.07% of the sample belongs to the ten largest clones.

Peripheral blood CD8+ and CD4+ T cells from healthy donors, Susac syndrome patients and multiple sclerosis patients were profiled by high-throughput TCR beta sequencing. Treatment-naive patients with stable or active relapsing-remitting disease fulfilling revised McDonald criteria were used as multiple sclerosis controls. CD8+ TEMRA cells were enriched by FACS, while bulk CD8+ and CD4+ T cells were purified by magnetic negative isolation. Blood was drawn into EDTA tubes, processed within 24 hours, and PBMCs were isolated by density gradient centrifugation. PBMCs intended for TCR sequencing were frozen in liquid nitrogen and were later thawed in a 37 degrees C water bath. The sorted or isolated CD4+, CD8+ and CD8+ TEMRA cells had a purity of 90% or higher. The sample is drawn from a study of CD8 T cells in Susac syndrome (dated by TCRdb to between 2018 and 2021). For the wider study: Whether CD8+ T cell activation and differentiation in Susac syndrome was antigen driven was tested using repertoire sequencing. Points the paper makes about the study in general: The study acknowledged that relatively few individuals were included in the TCR sequencing and HLA analysis.

Including the terminal cysteine and phenylalanine, the CDR3 comprises 14 residues. The DNA shown is the 42-base CDR3, in frame from base 1. V is reduced by 5 bases and J by 4 bases, leaving a spacing of 12 bases between them. This clonotype was obtained from a human donor with multiple sclerosis. Specimen: CD4+ T cells from PBMCs. This receptor chain uses TRBV12-3 or TRBV12-4 and TRBJ1-5; the D segment cannot be called with confidence. The DNA sequence is as follows: TGTGCCAGCAGTCCTAGTTGGTTAAATCAGCCCCAGCATTTT. Its protein product is CASSPSWLNQPQHF.